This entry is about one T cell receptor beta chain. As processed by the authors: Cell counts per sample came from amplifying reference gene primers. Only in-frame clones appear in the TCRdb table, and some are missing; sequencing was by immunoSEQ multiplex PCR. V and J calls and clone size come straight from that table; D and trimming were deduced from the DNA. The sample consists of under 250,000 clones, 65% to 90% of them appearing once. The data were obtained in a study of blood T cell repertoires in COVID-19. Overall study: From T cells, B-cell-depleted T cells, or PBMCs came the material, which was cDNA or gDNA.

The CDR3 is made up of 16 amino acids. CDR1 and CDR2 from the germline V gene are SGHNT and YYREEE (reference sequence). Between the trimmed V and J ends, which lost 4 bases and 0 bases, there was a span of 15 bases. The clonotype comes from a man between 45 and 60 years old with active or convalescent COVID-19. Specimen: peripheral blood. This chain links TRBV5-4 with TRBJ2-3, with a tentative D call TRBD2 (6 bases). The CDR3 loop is CASSTHQRASTDTQYF. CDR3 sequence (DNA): TGTGCCAGCAGCACCCACCAGCGGGCTAGCACAGATACGCAGTATTTT. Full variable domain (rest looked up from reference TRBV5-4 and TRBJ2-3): ETGVTQSPTHLIKTRGQQVTLRCSSQSGHNTVSWYQQALGQGPQFIFQYYREEENGRGNFPPRFSGLQFPNYSSELNVNALELDDSALYLCASSTHQRASTDTQYFGPGTRLTVL.